A selection of T cell receptor beta chains follows, all from one sample in a study of CD8 T cells in ankylosing spondylitis. TCRdb passed the 5' RACE reads through MiXCR, listing each CDR3 protein once. This sample has around 220,000 distinct CDR3 sequences, with 10% to 13% found just once. Material for sequencing was blood, either unsorted or a sorted T cell fraction (not recorded which). All receptors come from a male donor with ankylosing spondylitis or in good health (not recorded which). Both conserved end residues are part of each CDR3. A D gene is named only where the DNA matches it firmly. Part of the rows lack a size; the others show once, few, many or a class for expanded clones.

CSARDRTSGYEQYF | TGCAGTGCTAGAGATCGAACTAGCGGTTACGAGCAGTACTTC | TRBV20-1 | TRBD2 | TRBJ2-7 | many
CASSATGPMDSPLHF | TGTGCCAGCTCAGCGACAGGCCCGATGGATTCACCCCTCCACTTT | TRBV18 | NA | TRBJ1-6 | few
CSATGDPYEQYF | TGCAGTGCTACGGGGGATCCCTACGAGCAGTACTTC | TRBV20-1 | NA | TRBJ2-7 | many
CASSSELNTEAFF | TGCGCCAGCAGCTCAGAATTGAACACTGAAGCTTTCTTT | TRBV5-1 | NA | TRBJ1-1 | NA
CASSRGWDTGELFF | TGTGCTAGCAGCCGAGGATGGGACACCGGGGAGCTGTTTTTT | TRBV7-7 | NA | TRBJ2-2 | many
CASSLVRGGADSRTDTQYF | TGTGCCAGCAGCTTAGTTCGGGGGGGGGCCGATAGTCGCACAGATACGCAGTATTTT | TRBV7-6 | TRBD2 | TRBJ2-3 | few
CASSSAGGDEKLFF | TGTGCCAGCAGCTCCGCAGGGGGCGATGAAAAACTGTTTTTT | TRBV7-2 | TRBD1 | TRBJ1-4 | many
CASSLIAGEHNEQFF | TGTGCCAGCAGTCTTATAGCGGGGGAGCATAATGAGCAGTTCTTC | TRBV7-9 | TRBD2 | TRBJ2-1 | NA
CASSLGFGDRYRPTSGANVLTF | TGCGCCAGCAGCTTGGGGTTCGGGGACAGATACCGACCCACCTCTGGGGCCAACGTCCTGACTTTC | TRBV5-1 | TRBD1 | TRBJ2-6 | few
CASFSRGASNEKLFF | TGTGCCAGCTTTAGTCGGGGGGCGTCTAATGAAAAACTGTTTTTT | TRBV28 | NA | TRBJ1-4 | many
CASSLIDSSYEQYF | TGTGCCAGCAGCTTAATCGACAGCTCCTACGAGCAGTACTTC | TRBV7-6 | NA | TRBJ2-7 | few
CASSFTPQETQYF | TGTGCCAGCAGCTTTACACCCCAAGAGACCCAGTACTTC | TRBV7-2 | NA | TRBJ2-5 | many
CASSLGMRGGADTQYF | TGTGCCAGCAGCTTAGGAATGCGGGGGGGCGCAGATACGCAGTATTTT | TRBV11-2 | TRBD2 | TRBJ2-3 | many
CASSRHSGGQETQYF | TGTGCTAGCTCCCGACATAGCGGGGGGCAAGAGACCCAGTACTTC | TRBV7-7 | TRBD2 | TRBJ2-5 | NA
CASSLVNSYQETQYF | TGCGCCAGCAGCTTGGTGAACAGCTACCAAGAGACCCAGTACTTC | TRBV5-1 | NA | TRBJ2-5 | many
CASSRTGVNTEAFF | TGTGCCAGCAGCCGGACAGGGGTGAACACTGAAGCTTTCTTT | TRBV2 | TRBD1 | TRBJ1-1 | many
CASSEGTVPSF | TGTGCCAGCAGTGAAGGCACCGTGCCTTCGTTC | TRBV2 | NA | TRBJ2-4 | NA
CSARAGQGQNSPLHF | TGCAGTGCTCGAGCGGGACAGGGACAGAATTCACCCCTCCACTTT | TRBV20-1 | TRBD1 | TRBJ1-6 | many
CASSYLYEQYF | TGTGCCAGCAGTTATCTCTACGAGCAGTACTTC | TRBV6-5 | NA | TRBJ2-7 | many
CAWSRVGTGHNQPQHF | TGTGCCTGGAGTAGAGTTGGGACAGGACACAATCAGCCCCAGCATTTT | TRBV30 | TRBD1 | TRBJ1-5 | NA
CASNAPDRGWNQPQHF | TGTGCCAGTAATGCGCCTGACAGGGGTTGGAATCAGCCCCAGCATTTT | TRBV19 | TRBD1 | TRBJ1-5 | few
CASVNAGARGQPQHF | TGTGCCAGCGTCAACGCAGGGGCAAGAGGTCAGCCCCAGCATTTT | TRBV12-3/TRBV12-4 | NA | TRBJ1-5 | few
CASTPGGSNEKLFF | TGTGCCAGCACCCCGGGTGGTTCTAATGAAAAACTGTTTTTT | TRBV12-3/TRBV12-4 | NA | TRBJ1-4 | many
CASSLEKQGEQYF | TGTGCCAGCAGCTTAGAAAAGCAGGGCGAGCAGTACTTC | TRBV7-9 | NA | TRBJ2-7 | NA
CASSRTRETEAFF | TGTGCCAGCAGCCGTACCAGGGAAACTGAAGCTTTCTTT | TRBV7-8 | NA | TRBJ1-1 | few
CASSLDRPSTDTQYF | TGTGCCAGCAGCTTGGACAGGCCTAGCACAGATACGCAGTATTTT | TRBV5-6 | NA | TRBJ2-3 | many
CSANPGNYNEQFF | TGCAGTGCCAATCCAGGGAACTACAATGAGCAGTTCTTC | TRBV20-1 | NA | TRBJ2-1 | many
CASSQTWGGAYSNQPQHF | TGTGCCAGCAGCCAGACTTGGGGGGGGGCCTATAGCAATCAGCCCCAGCATTTT | TRBV4-2 | NA | TRBJ1-5 | many
CASSVDEASGANVLTF | TGTGCCAGCAGTGTCGATGAAGCGTCTGGGGCCAACGTCCTGACTTTC | TRBV2 | NA | TRBJ2-6 | few
CATSSAGQGHNEQFF | TGTGCCACCAGCAGCGCAGGACAGGGTCACAATGAGCAGTTCTTC | TRBV15 | TRBD1 | TRBJ2-1 | NA
CASSLAGTAPVNTIYF | TGCGCCAGCAGCTTGGCCGGGACAGCCCCTGTAAACACCATATATTTT | TRBV5-1 | TRBD1 | TRBJ1-3 | NA
CATRWDGSTTDTQYF | TGCGCCACCCGTTGGGATGGGAGCACCACAGATACGCAGTATTTT | TRBV5-1 | NA | TRBJ2-3 | many
CASSLGSWDRSLSGANVLTF | TGTGCCAGCAGCTTGGGGAGTTGGGACAGGTCACTCTCTGGGGCCAACGTCCTGACTTTC | TRBV5-6 | TRBD1 | TRBJ2-6 | few
CASSFEVPSGNTIYF | TGTGCCAGCAGTTTTGAGGTACCCTCTGGAAACACCATATATTTT | TRBV12-3/TRBV12-4 | NA | TRBJ1-3 | many
CATSDLQGDGYTF | TGTGCCACCAGTGATTTGCAGGGGGATGGCTACACCTTC | TRBV24-1 | TRBD1 | TRBJ1-2 | many
CASSQVDRGPDTQYF | TGTGCCAGCAGCCAAGTAGACAGGGGGCCAGATACGCAGTATTTT | TRBV14 | TRBD1 | TRBJ2-3 | many
CASSPLGQGYTF | TGCGCCAGCAGCCCCCTGGGACAGGGATACACCTTC | TRBV5-1 | TRBD1 | TRBJ1-2 | NA
CASSSTGTAKYYGYTF | TGTGCCAGCAGTTCCACCGGGACAGCTAAATACTATGGCTACACCTTC | TRBV6-5 | TRBD1 | TRBJ1-2 | many
CASTVGPGQGNDGYTF | TGCGCCAGCACCGTTGGGCCGGGACAGGGGAATGATGGCTACACCTTC | TRBV5-1 | TRBD1 | TRBJ1-2 | NA
CASSQERGASGNTIYF | TGTGCCAGCAGCCAAGAGAGGGGGGCTTCTGGAAACACCATATATTTT | TRBV4-2 | NA | TRBJ1-3 | NA
CASSLSPAGPGETQYF | TGCGCCAGCAGCTTGTCTCCAGCGGGGCCTGGGGAGACCCAGTACTTC | TRBV5-1 | TRBD2 | TRBJ2-5 | few
CAWSVDRRNTEAFF | TGTGCCTGGAGTGTCGACAGGCGGAACACTGAAGCTTTCTTT | TRBV30 | NA | TRBJ1-1 | many
CASSYLAGTGELFF | TGCGCCAGCAGCTACCTAGCGGGTACCGGGGAGCTGTTTTTT | TRBV5-1 | TRBD2 | TRBJ2-2 | few
CASSELGIDNSPLHF | TGTGCCAGCAGTGAACTAGGGATTGATAATTCACCCCTCCACTTT | TRBV25-1 | NA | TRBJ1-6 | many
CASSLEGGNTIYF | TGCGCCAGCAGCTTGGAGGGCGGAAACACCATATATTTT | TRBV5-1 | NA | TRBJ1-3 | many
CASTWTGSGNTIYF | TGTGCCAGCACTTGGACAGGGTCTGGAAACACCATATATTTT | TRBV7-9 | TRBD1 | TRBJ1-3 | many
CASSLDHQGWSNQPQHF | TGTGCCAGCAGTCTTGATCATCAGGGCTGGAGCAATCAGCCCCAGCATTTT | TRBV28 | NA | TRBJ1-5 | many
CSAQNRGLFNSPLHF | TGCAGTGCTCAAAACAGGGGGCTGTTTAATTCACCCCTCCACTTT | TRBV20-1 | TRBD1 | TRBJ1-6 | many
CATSEGQGLRETQYF | TGTGCCACCAGTGAGGGACAGGGTCTGAGAGAGACCCAGTACTTC | TRBV24-1 | TRBD1 | TRBJ2-5 | many
CSAKNSGGPPTNEQFF | TGCAGTGCTAAGAATAGCGGGGGGCCCCCTACCAATGAGCAGTTCTTC | TRBV20-1 | TRBD2 | TRBJ2-1 | many
CASSGGAGTGSQPQHF | TGTGCCAGCAGCGGGGGAGCCGGGACAGGGAGTCAGCCCCAGCATTTT | TRBV5-6 | TRBD1 | TRBJ1-5 | few